The rows below give T cell receptor beta chains drawn from one sample of a study of CD8+ T cells in alopecia areata. Only in-frame clones appear in the TCRdb table, and some are missing; sequencing was by immunoSEQ multiplex PCR. The sample includes 140,000 to 150,000 clones, more than 55% of them seen just once. Sequencing used CD8+ T cells sorted from blood. Receptor source: a human donor in good health. CDR3s include the opening cysteine and the closing phenylalanine or tryptophan. Each record gives: V gene, clone size, J gene, D gene, CDR3 protein, CDR3 DNA. D genes are given only for firm matches. Clone size appears in some rows only: once, few, many, or a class for an expanded clone.

TRBV6-5	NA	TRBJ2-2	TRBD2	CVCSGSIAGELFF	TGTGTTTGTAGCGGGAGTATCGCCGGGGAGCTGTTTTTT
TRBV6-6	NA	TRBJ2-5	NA	CASSATSWETQYF	TGTGCCAGCAGTGCGACTAGTTGGGAGACCCAGTACTTC
TRBV29-1	few	TRBJ2-1	NA	CSVGWSPNEQFF	TGCAGCGTTGGGTGGTCCCCCAATGAGCAGTTCTTC
TRBV7-7	NA	TRBJ2-3	TRBD2	CASSLGAGEGKDTDTQYF	TGTGCCAGCAGCCTGGGAGCGGGAGAGGGGAAGGACACAGATACGCAGTATTTT
TRBV2	NA	TRBJ1-1	NA	CASSEMGARAFF	TGTGCCAGCAGTGAAATGGGGGCGCGAGCTTTCTTT
TRBV30	NA	TRBJ1-2	NA	CAWKGPLKYGYTF	TGTGCCTGGAAGGGGCCCCTTAAGTATGGCTACACCTTC
TRBV9	once	TRBJ2-3	TRBD2	CASSDTSGFTDTQYF	TGTGCCAGCAGTGACACTAGCGGGTTCACAGATACGCAGTATTTT
TRBV25-1	NA	TRBJ1-1	NA	CAAGEGGWTEAFF	TGTGCGGCCGGGGAGGGCGGGTGGACTGAAGCTTTCTTT
TRBV15	NA	TRBJ1-1	TRBD1	CATSRGDRAEAFF	TGTGCCACCAGCAGAGGGGACAGGGCTGAAGCTTTCTTT
TRBV19	few	TRBJ2-2	TRBD2	CASSPISGDGELFF	TGTGCCAGTAGTCCAATTAGCGGGGACGGGGAGCTGTTTTTT
TRBV9	NA	TRBJ2-1	NA	CASSGKSGGVYNEQFF	TGTGCCAGCAGCGGGAAAAGCGGAGGAGTTTACAATGAGCAGTTCTTC
TRBV6-1	NA	TRBJ2-1	TRBD2	CASSVAGGYNEQFF	TGTGCCAGCAGTGTAGCGGGGGGCTACAATGAGCAGTTCTTC
TRBV20-1	NA	TRBJ1-2	NA	CSAGAGGYTF	TGCAGTGCGGGGGCGGGCGGCTACACCTTC
TRBV5-1	NA	TRBJ1-1	TRBD1	CASSLAYDRVGLEAFF	TGCGCCAGCAGCTTGGCCTACGACAGGGTCGGACTCGAAGCTTTCTTT
TRBV12-5	few	TRBJ2-1	NA	CASGLGGQSQFF	TGTGCTAGTGGTTTGGGGGGCCAGTCGCAGTTCTTC
TRBV4-1	NA	TRBJ2-7	NA	CASSPREGAPYEQYF	TGCGCCAGCAGCCCGAGGGAGGGGGCGCCCTACGAGCAGTACTTC
TRBV27	once	TRBJ2-5	TRBD2	CASSLTSGRSETQYF	TGTGCCAGCAGTTTGACTAGCGGGAGGTCAGAGACCCAGTACTTC
TRBV7-9	few	TRBJ1-1	NA	CASSPPVKTAMNTEAFF	TGTGCCAGCAGCCCCCCTGTGAAGACAGCCATGAACACTGAAGCTTTCTTT
TRBV5-1	NA	TRBJ1-1	NA	CASRGDSNTEAFF	TGCGCCAGCAGGGGGGATTCGAACACTGAAGCTTTCTTT
TRBV30	NA	TRBJ2-7	TRBD1	CAWRAGTGALDEQYF	TGTGCCTGGAGGGCCGGGACAGGGGCTTTGGACGAGCAGTACTTC
TRBV5-6	NA	TRBJ2-7	NA	CASSLSATEQYF	TGTGCCAGCAGCTTGTCTGCGACCGAGCAGTACTTC
TRBV4-1	NA	TRBJ1-5	NA	CASSPNRDQPQHF	TGCGCCAGCAGCCCCAACAGGGATCAGCCCCAGCATTTT
TRBV29-1	NA	TRBJ2-1	NA	CSVEEGPNEQFF	TGCAGCGTTGAAGAAGGGCCCAATGAGCAGTTCTTC
TRBV5-1	NA	TRBJ2-3	NA	CASSFEGPSTDTQYF	TGCGCCAGCAGCTTCGAGGGGCCTAGCACAGATACGCAGTATTTT
TRBV27	once	TRBJ2-5	NA	CASSLGRVGETQYF	TGTGCCAGCAGTTTAGGCAGGGTCGGGGAGACCCAGTACTTC
TRBV29-1	few	TRBJ2-7	TRBD2	CSVVARASGFPGDEQYF	TGCAGCGTTGTGGCCAGGGCTAGCGGGTTCCCCGGAGACGAGCAGTACTTC
TRBV29-1	few	TRBJ1-2	TRBD1	CSGAGTGSNYGYTF	TGCAGCGGAGCCGGGACAGGGTCTAACTATGGCTACACCTTC
TRBV27	NA	TRBJ2-6	NA	CASSLFTGANVLTF	TGTGCCAGCAGTTTATTCACTGGGGCCAACGTCCTGACTTTC
TRBV6-5	few	TRBJ2-7	NA	CASSTSGSSYEQYF	TGTGCCAGCAGCACAAGCGGGTCCTCCTACGAGCAGTACTTC
TRBV6-5	NA	TRBJ2-3	TRBD2	CASSTGLAGWDTQYF	TGTGCCAGCAGTACGGGACTAGCGGGCTGGGATACGCAGTATTTT
TRBV13	NA	TRBJ1-2	NA	CASSSLRGITNYGYTF	TGTGCCAGCAGCTCCCTCAGGGGAATAACTAACTATGGCTACACCTTC
TRBV9	few	TRBJ2-1	TRBD2	CASSGGTSGNDEQFF	TGTGCCAGCAGCGGGGGGACTAGCGGGAACGATGAGCAGTTCTTC
TRBV28	few	TRBJ2-6	TRBD1	CASSPGTAGANVLTF	TGTGCCAGCAGCCCCGGGACAGCTGGGGCCAACGTCCTGACTTTC
TRBV15	NA	TRBJ2-3	NA	CATSRDPLGVDTQYF	TGTGCCACCAGCAGAGATCCGCTCGGAGTTGATACGCAGTATTTT
TRBV19	NA	TRBJ2-3	NA	CASSTFGATDTQYF	TGTGCCAGTAGTACATTCGGCGCCACAGATACGCAGTATTTT
TRBV19	NA	TRBJ2-1	NA	CASSINLDNEQFF	TGTGCCAGTAGTATAAACCTAGACAATGAGCAGTTCTTC
TRBV11-2	NA	TRBJ2-7	NA	CASSLDGRSYEQYF	TGTGCCAGCAGCTTAGACGGACGCTCCTACGAGCAGTACTTC
TRBV30	NA	TRBJ2-2	TRBD2	CAWSPTSGNTGELFF	TGTGCCTGGAGTCCCACTAGCGGGAACACCGGGGAGCTGTTTTTT
TRBV29-1	NA	TRBJ2-5	NA	CSVPGVGETQYF	TGCAGCGTCCCGGGGGTGGGAGAGACCCAGTACTTC
TRBV25-1	NA	TRBJ2-2	NA	CASKDGKQWNTGELFF	TGTGCCAGCAAGGATGGGAAACAGTGGAACACCGGGGAGCTGTTTTTT
TRBV7-9	NA	TRBJ2-7	TRBD2	CASSSGGLREQYF	TGTGCCAGCAGCTCCGGGGGGTTGCGGGAGCAGTACTTC
TRBV10-2	NA	TRBJ2-1	TRBD1	CASGTGPYNEQFF	TGCGCCAGCGGGACAGGGCCCTACAATGAGCAGTTCTTC
TRBV5-1	NA	TRBJ2-2	NA	CASSRPERGTGELFF	TGCGCCAGCAGCCGCCCTGAAAGGGGAACCGGGGAGCTGTTTTTT
TRBV4-1	NA	TRBJ2-5	NA	CASSQGLWYKQYF	TGCGCCAGCAGCCAAGGGCTTTGGTACAAGCAGTACTTC
TRBV12-5	few	TRBJ1-5	TRBD1	CASGFTDRVAVRGNQPQHF	TGTGCTAGTGGTTTCACGGACAGGGTCGCGGTGAGGGGCAATCAGCCCCAGCATTTT
TRBV27	NA	TRBJ1-1	TRBD1	CASSSGGNTEAFF	TGTGCCAGCAGTTCAGGGGGCAACACTGAAGCTTTCTTT
TRBV28	NA	TRBJ2-7	NA	CASSPRRKGQYF	TGTGCCAGCAGTCCACGACGAAAGGGGCAGTACTTC
TRBV13	NA	TRBJ2-1	TRBD2	CASSLGTSGYNEQFF	TGTGCCAGCAGCCTCGGGACTAGCGGATACAATGAGCAGTTCTTC
TRBV29-1	NA	TRBJ1-2	NA	CSVGIGDGGYTF	TGCAGCGTTGGAATAGGGGATGGTGGCTACACCTTC
TRBV20-1	NA	TRBJ2-1	NA	CSASPPNEQFF	TGCAGTGCTAGCCCACCCAATGAGCAGTTCTTC
TRBV6-5	NA	TRBJ2-2	NA	CASSYSVPGELFF	TGTGCCAGCAGTTACTCGGTTCCCGGGGAGCTGTTTTTT
TRBV29-1	NA	TRBJ2-5	TRBD2	CSVDPPPGEGQGTQYF	TGCAGCGTTGACCCCCCCCCGGGGGAGGGCCAGGGGACCCAGTACTTC
TRBV6-5	NA	TRBJ2-6	NA	CASSYGEDSGANVLTF	TGTGCCAGCAGTTACGGGGAAGACTCTGGGGCCAACGTCCTGACTTTC
TRBV20-1	NA	TRBJ2-1	NA	CSARDRGQFF	TGCAGTGCCAGGGATAGGGGGCAGTTCTTC
TRBV19	NA	TRBJ2-2	NA	CASSISGELFF	TGTGCCAGTAGTATTTCCGGGGAGCTGTTTTTT